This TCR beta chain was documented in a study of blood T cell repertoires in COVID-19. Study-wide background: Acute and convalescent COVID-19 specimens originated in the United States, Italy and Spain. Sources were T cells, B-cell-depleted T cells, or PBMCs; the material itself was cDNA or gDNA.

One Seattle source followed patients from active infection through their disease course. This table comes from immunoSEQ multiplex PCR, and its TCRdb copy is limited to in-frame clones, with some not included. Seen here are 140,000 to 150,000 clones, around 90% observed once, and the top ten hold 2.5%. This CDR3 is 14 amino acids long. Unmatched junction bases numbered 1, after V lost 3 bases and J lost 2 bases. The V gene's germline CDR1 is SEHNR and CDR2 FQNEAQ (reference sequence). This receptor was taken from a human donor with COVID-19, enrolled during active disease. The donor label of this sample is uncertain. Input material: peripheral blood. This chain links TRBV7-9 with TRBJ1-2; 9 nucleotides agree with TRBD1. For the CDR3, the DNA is TGTGCCAGCAGCTTCGGGACAGGGAACTATGGCTACACCTTC. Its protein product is CASSFGTGNYGYTF. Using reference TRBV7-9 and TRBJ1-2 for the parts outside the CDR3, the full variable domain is DTGVSQNPRHKITKRGQNVTFRCDPISEHNRLYWYRQTLGQGPEFLTYFQNEAQLEKSRLLSDRFSAERPKGSFSTLEIQRTEQGDSAMYLCASSFGTGNYGYTFGSGTRLTVV.